This T cell receptor (beta chain) was captured by sequencing in a study of blood T cells in healthy people across ages. The authors ran a second PCR of about 6 to 12 cycles using a sample-barcoded 5' primer and a J-beta primer mix. TCRdb recomputed calls from the 5' RACE reads with MiXCR, one row per CDR3 protein. The sample shows some 900,000 distinct CDR3 sequences, more than 25% of them seen only once. About this clonotype itself: This may come from a read error, since a much larger clone is one base off.

The CDR3 sequence is 13 residues long. CDR1 SGHAT and CDR2 FQNNGV come from the germline V gene. The sample providers were healthy Caucasian people from Russia, aged about 6 to 95. The V gene is TRBV11-2, the J gene TRBJ2-1; TRBD2 might be the D (6 bases). The tail of the sequence fits TRBJ2-7 better, so the J call may be wrong. The sequence was obtained from a woman over 75 in good health. The sequenced sample was blood. The CDR3, as DNA: TGTGCCAGCAGCTTTGGGGGGAGCAATGAGCAGTACTTC. It encodes CASSFGGSNEQYF.